This paragraph reports one TCR beta chain. These data come from a study of T-cell reconstitution after alpha-beta-depleted transplantation in children. The CDR3 totals 15 residues. Unmatched junction bases numbered 8, after V lost 2 bases and J lost 8 bases. Molecular barcoding with unique molecular identifiers was used for the TCRbeta library. MiXCR was run by TCRdb on the PCR reads, yielding one entry per CDR3 protein. The sample records approximately 400,000 distinct CDR3 sequences, roughly a tenth being singletons. This chain joins TRBV12-3 or TRBV12-4 and TRBJ2-2; 7 bases agree with TRBD2. This TCR was recovered from a human donor who donated a stem cell graft to a child with acute myeloid leukemia. This sample comprised PBMCs from the stem cell graft donor, obtained from the stem cell graft. CDR3 region: CASSLRDYNRGELFF. The CDR3 coding sequence is TGTGCCAGCAGTTTACGGGACTATAATAGGGGGGAGCTGTTTTTT.